These 20 T cell receptor beta chains were all obtained from the same sample, sequenced in a study of blood T cell repertoires in COVID-19. The repertoire was sequenced with immunoSEQ multiplex PCR; TCRdb's copy has only in-frame clones and lacks some. The sample yields roughly 170,000 clones, about 88% seen once. The sample was peripheral blood. These receptors were taken from a man aged 35 to 55 with active or convalescent COVID-19.

The V gene is TRBV29-1, the J gene TRBJ1-4, with D tentatively TRBD1 (6 bases). The CDR3 has 12 residues. The germline V gene encodes CDR1 SQVTM and CDR2 ANQGSEA. This CDR3 reads CRLLRTDEKLFF. Here the CDR3 DNA reads TGCAGACTATTGAGGACAGATGAAAAACTGTTTTTT.

The V call is TRBV9, the J call TRBJ1-5, with unresolved D. Trimming stripped 1 base from V and 0 bases from J, with 8 bases between. This CDR3 comprises 15 residues. The germline V gene encodes CDR1 SGDLS and CDR2 YYNGEE. The CDR3 is CASSVSGSSNQPQHF. In DNA, the CDR3 is TGTGCCAGCAGCGTATCCGGGAGTAGCAATCAGCCCCAGCATTTT.

This sequence joins TRBV19 and TRBJ1-6, with 7 positions matching TRBD1. The CDR3 is 16 residues long. V lost 5 bases, J lost 8 bases, and 12 bases stayed unmatched. Per germline, CDR1 LNHDA and CDR2 SQIVND (reference sequence). DNA for the CDR3: TGTGCCAGTAGTCCCCCCTCTGGGACAGCAGATTCACCCCTCCACTTT. This sequence encodes CASSPPSGTADSPLHF.

This clone was observed a handful of times. V usage is TRBV18 and J usage is TRBJ2-7; TRBD2 matches 10 bases. CDR3 size: 15 residues. The germline gives CDR1 KGHSH, CDR2 LQKENI. V lost 3 bases and J lost 0; bases outside the gene matches: 2. The CDR3 protein is CASSPSGGASYEQYF. DNA for the CDR3: TGTGCCAGCTCACCCAGCGGGGGGGCCTCCTACGAGCAGTACTTC.

The chain employs TRBV11-1 and TRBJ2-2; TRBD2 matches at 9 bases. The germline CDR1 and CDR2 sequences are SGHAT and FQDESV (reference sequence). The V segment lost 5 bases and the J segment 6 bases; nucleotides outside the gene matches: 10. The CDR3 loop spans 16 amino acids. Here the CDR3 reads CASSQGAGGLAGELFF. DNA of the CDR3: TGTGCCAGCAGCCAAGGAGCGGGGGGCCTGGCCGGGGAGCTGTTTTTT.

The chain is built from TRBV19 and TRBJ1-6, with D perhaps matching TRBD1 (5 bases). The CDR3 covers 16 residues. Germline V CDR1 and CDR2: LNHDA, SQIVND (reference sequence). Trimming removed 4 bases at V and 3 bases at J, with 13 bases between. CDR3 in amino acids: CASSTGGSFYNSPLHF. The CDR3 nucleotides are TGTGCCAGTAGTACCGGGGGAAGTTTCTATAATTCACCCCTCCACTTT.

The CDR3 protein is CASSVDIYGYTF. As DNA, the CDR3 is TGTGCCAGCAGTGTGGACATCTATGGCTACACCTTC. The chain uses TRBV28 and TRBJ1-2; possible D gene TRBD1, 5 bases. The V end lost 5 bases, the J end lost 4 bases, and 8 bases lay between the germline ends. Looked up from germline, CDR1 is MDHEN and CDR2 is SYDVKM. This CDR3 contains 12 residues.

The chain links TRBV14 to TRBJ1-6, with 8 bases that match TRBD1. The ends lost 0 bases at V and 10 bases at J; junction bases unmatched: 5. The CDR3 contains 15 residues. Germline V gives CDR1 SGHDN, CDR2 FVKESK. CDR3: CASSQETGVGSPLHF. Written as DNA, the CDR3 is TGTGCCAGCAGCCAAGAGACAGGGGTCGGCTCACCCCTCCACTTT.

The V gene is TRBV6-1, the J gene TRBJ2-3; 16 bases line up with TRBD2. The CDR3 is 19 residues long. CDR1 and CDR2 (germline): MNHNS, SASEGT. V lost 2 bases, J lost 2 bases, and 7 bases stayed unmatched. DNA of the CDR3: TGTGCCAGCAGTGAACCTGGGACTAGCGGGGGGGATATCACAGATACGCAGTATTTT. Amino acids: CASSEPGTSGGDITDTQYF.

Details on this clone: Different DNA sequences within this sample yield the same CDR3. The rearrangement uses TRBV28 and TRBJ1-6, with 7 nucleotides matching TRBD1. CDR1 is MDHEN and CDR2 is SYDVKM in the germline V gene. Trimming cost V 4 bases and J 0 bases; bases outside gene matches: 0. The CDR3 loop spans 15 amino acids. The CDR3 protein is CASSWDSSYNSPLHF. CDR3 bases: TGTGCCAGCAGTTGGGACAGCTCCTATAATTCACCCCTCCACTTT.

This clone was seen once. The genes are TRBV5-1 and TRBJ1-6, with a weak D call TRBD1 (5 bases). Germline V CDR1 and CDR2: SGHRS, YFSETQ. The V end was cut by 4 bases, the J end by 6 bases, with 8 bases between. The CDR3 consists of 13 residues. CDR3 bases: TGCGCCAGCAGCCCCGACAGTAATTCACCCCTCCACTTT. Translated: CASSPDSNSPLHF.

The rearrangement links TRBV4-2 to TRBJ1-1, with D possibly being TRBD1 (5 bases). V was trimmed by 6 bases and J by 1 base, leaving 9 bases between them. Germline CDR1 is LGHNA and CDR2 is YNFKEQ. The CDR3 is made up of 13 amino acids. The CDR3 spells CASREQENTEAFF. The CDR3 region has the DNA TGTGCCAGCAGAGAACAGGAGAACACTGAAGCTTTCTTT.

The chain links TRBV2 to TRBJ1-6; 7 positions agree with TRBD1. After removal of 6 bases from V and 9 bases from J, the junction contained 8 bases not matched to a gene. Germline values: CDR1 SNHLY, CDR2 FYNNEI. CDR3 length: 14 residues. This chain's CDR3 is CASRLDRSSSPLHF. The CDR3 bases are TGTGCCAGCAGACTGGACAGGTCGAGTTCACCCCTCCACTTT.

This sequence joins TRBV3-1 (or the pseudogene TRBV3-2) and TRBJ1-2; tentative D call: TRBD1 (6 bases). This CDR3 has 17 amino acids. Germline loops: CDR1 LGHDT, CDR2 YNNKEL (reference sequence). V lost 3 bases and J lost 2, with 19 bases in between. The CDR3: CASSQDSGAWGNYGYTF. CDR3 bases: TGTGCCAGCAGCCAGGACAGCGGGGCGTGGGGGAACTATGGCTACACCTTC.

The chain carries TRBV4-2 and TRBJ2-3; 8 bases align to TRBD2. CDR1 is LGHNA, CDR2 YNFKEQ, per germline. Trimming at V came to 0 bases and at J to 3 bases, leaving 8 bases not matched to a gene. The CDR3 extends over 17 amino acids. Here the CDR3 DNA reads TGTGCCAGCAGCCAAGATCGGGGGGGCAGGGGTACAGATACGCAGTATTTT. Protein: CASSQDRGGRGTDTQYF.

The gene calls are TRBV18 and TRBJ1-6; a possible D gene is TRBD1 (6 bases). CDR1 is KGHSH and CDR2 is LQKENI in the germline V gene. The CDR3 spans 15 residues. Trimming stripped 6 bases from V and 8 bases from J, with 17 bases between. Written as DNA, the CDR3 is TGTGCCAGCTCGGTTACCACAGGGTTTGATTCACCCCTCCACTTT. This codes for CASSVTTGFDSPLHF.

The chain carries TRBV10-3 and TRBJ1-1, with 7 bases matching TRBD1. V shed 1 base, J shed 8 bases, and the junction held 7 bases outside the gene matches. This CDR3 has 14 amino acids. Germline V gene data show CDR1 as ENHRY and CDR2 as SYGVKD. The DNA of the CDR3 is TGTGCCATCAGTGAGTTCTCGGGACAGCAAGAAGCTTTCTTT. Its protein product is CAISEFSGQQEAFF.

The gene calls are TRBV27 and TRBJ2-1, with 12 bases lining up with TRBD2. This CDR3 region has 15 residues. CDR1 and CDR2 from the germline V gene are MNHEY and SMNVEV (reference sequence). V was clipped by 4 bases and J by 12 bases; unmatched bases: 10. CDR3 region: CASSSWTSGDSWQFF. For the CDR3, the DNA is TGTGCCAGCAGTTCGTGGACTAGCGGGGATTCGTGGCAGTTCTTC.

The chain carries TRBV2 and TRBJ2-5, with D possibly matching TRBD2 (6 bases). Trimming took off 5 bases at V and 4 bases at J, with 17 bases between the two ends. This CDR3 is 15 amino acids long. CDR1 and CDR2 (germline): SNHLY, FYNNEI. CDR3 bases: TGTGCCAGCAGTATCCCGGACTACGGGGCAGAGACCCAGTACTTC. Translated, it gives CASSIPDYGAETQYF.

In this sample, this clone turned up a few times. V usage is TRBV5-4 and J usage is TRBJ2-5, with 9 bases fitting TRBD1. This CDR3 contains 15 residues. Per germline, CDR1 SGHNT and CDR2 YYREEE (reference sequence). V dropped 2 bases and J dropped 5; count of bases not matched to a gene: 7. In DNA form, the CDR3 reads TGTGCCAGCAGCTTTGGGACAGGGATGACGGAGACCCAGTACTTC. Its protein product is CASSFGTGMTETQYF.